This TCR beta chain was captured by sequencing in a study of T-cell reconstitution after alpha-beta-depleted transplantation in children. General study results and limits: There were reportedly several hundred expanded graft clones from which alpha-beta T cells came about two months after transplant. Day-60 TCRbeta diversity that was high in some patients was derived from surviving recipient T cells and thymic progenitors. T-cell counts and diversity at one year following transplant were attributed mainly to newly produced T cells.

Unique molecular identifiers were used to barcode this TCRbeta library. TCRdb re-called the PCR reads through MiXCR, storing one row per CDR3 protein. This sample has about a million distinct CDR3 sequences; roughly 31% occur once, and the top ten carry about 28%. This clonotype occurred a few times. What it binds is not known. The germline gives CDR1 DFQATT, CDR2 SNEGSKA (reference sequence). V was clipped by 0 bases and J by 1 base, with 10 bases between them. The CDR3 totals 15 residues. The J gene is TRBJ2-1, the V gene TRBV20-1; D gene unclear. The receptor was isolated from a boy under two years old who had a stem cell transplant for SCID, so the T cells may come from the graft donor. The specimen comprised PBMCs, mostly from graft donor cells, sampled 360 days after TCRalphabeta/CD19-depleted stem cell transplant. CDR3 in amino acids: CSARDRAQSYNEQFF. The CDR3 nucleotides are TGCAGTGCTAGAGATAGAGCCCAGTCCTACAATGAGCAGTTCTTC.